The rows below give T cell receptor beta chains drawn from one sample of a study of T cell changes during pregnancy in multiple sclerosis. Profiling relied on immunoSEQ multiplex PCR, and the TCRdb table lists in-frame clones only, not all of them. The table lists roughly 50,000 clones, roughly nine tenths of them singletons, with 0.35% to 0.5% in the top ten. This sample comprised CD4+ T cells from peripheral blood mononuclear cells, obtained after pregnancy. Every receptor here comes from a female donor with multiple sclerosis, enrolled in a pregnancy study. Each CDR3 is given with its conserved first and last residue. The order of the fields is clone size, V gene, D gene, CDR3 length, J gene, CDR3 DNA, CDR3 protein. The D gene is left open where the match is weak. Size is stated for part of the rows, as once, few or many counts, or as a class when the clone is expanded.

>-|TRBV4-1|-|14|TRBJ2-7
TGCGCCAGCAGCAAAGAGGGGCCATCCTACGAGCAGTACTTC
CASSKEGPSYEQYF
>-|TRBV11-2|-|13|TRBJ1-4
TGTGCCAGCAGCCCGGGGGGCGATGAAAAACTGTTTTTT
CASSPGGDEKLFF
>-|TRBV10-2|-|14|TRBJ1-6
TGCGCCAGCAAGGAGAGCAGGGAGGTCTCACCCCTCCACTTT
CASKESREVSPLHF
>-|TRBV10-2|TRBD2|16|TRBJ2-6
TGCGCCAGCCGGTCTAGCGGGAGCTCTGGGGCCAACGTCCTGACTTTC
CASRSSGSSGANVLTF
>-|TRBV5-1|TRBD1|14|TRBJ2-7
TGCGCCAGCAGCTTGACAGGGGGCCCCTACGAGCAGTACTTC
CASSLTGGPYEQYF
>-|TRBV27|-|14|TRBJ2-7
TGTGCCAGCAGTCCATCCCGGGTCGCCTACGAGCAGTACTTC
CASSPSRVAYEQYF
>-|TRBV25-1|-|14|TRBJ1-1
TGTGCCAGCACCCTCCCGACAGCCATCACTGAAGCTTTCTTT
CASTLPTAITEAFF
>-|TRBV2|-|14|TRBJ1-4
TGTGCCAGCAGTGAGTGGGGCGTTGGGGAAAAACTGTTTTTT
CASSEWGVGEKLFF
>-|TRBV10-3|TRBD1|14|TRBJ1-1
TGTGCCATCAGTGAAGGACAGGGGAACACTGAAGCTTTCTTT
CAISEGQGNTEAFF
>once|TRBV7-8|-|14|TRBJ1-5
TGTGCCAGCAGCTTAAAGGCAGGGAATCAGCCCCAGCATTTT
CASSLKAGNQPQHF
>-|TRBV27|TRBD1|14|TRBJ2-2
TGTGCCAGCAGGGAGAGGGGGCAGGCCGGGGAGCTGTTTTTT
CASRERGQAGELFF
>-|TRBV19|-|10|TRBJ1-1
TGTGCCAGTATTGGAGAAAAAGCTTTCTTT
CASIGEKAFF
>-|TRBV14|-|14|TRBJ2-2
TGTGCCAGCAGCCAAGCCCGGTTGACCGGGGAGCTGTTTTTT
CASSQARLTGELFF
>-|TRBV19|-|13|TRBJ2-3
TGTGCCAGTAGCCTGGGACAAACAGATACGCAGTATTTT
CASSLGQTDTQYF
>-|TRBV29-1|-|14|TRBJ1-1
TGCAGCGTTTTCCCAACCAGGCAGAACACTGAAGCTTTCTTT
CSVFPTRQNTEAFF
>-|TRBV6-1|TRBD1|12|TRBJ1-2
TGTGCCAGCAGTGGCGACAGGGCTGGCTACACCTTC
CASSGDRAGYTF
>few|TRBV14|TRBD2|17|TRBJ2-1
TGTGCCAGCAGCCAAACAAGGGGACTAGGCAAAGGGAATGAGCAGTTCTTC
CASSQTRGLGKGNEQFF
>-|TRBV27|TRBD1|14|TRBJ1-5
TGTGCCAGCAGTTTTACAGGGGTCTCTCAGCCCCAGCATTTT
CASSFTGVSQPQHF
>once|TRBV6-5|TRBD2|15|TRBJ2-1
TGTGCCAGCAGTCGAACCGGGACTAGCGGGAATGAGCAGTTCTTC
CASSRTGTSGNEQFF
>-|TRBV27|TRBD1|15|TRBJ1-2
TGTGCCAGCAGTTTTGCGGACAGGCCTCTCTATGGCTACACCTTC
CASSFADRPLYGYTF
>-|TRBV4-2|-|15|TRBJ1-1
TGTGCCAGCAGCCATGGTCAGCTGGGGGGCACTGAAGCTTTCTTT
CASSHGQLGGTEAFF
>-|TRBV6-4|-|14|TRBJ1-4
TGTGCCCCCCCTACAAGGGGCGGGGGTGAAAAACTGTTTTTT
CAPPTRGGGEKLFF
>-|TRBV18|-|13|TRBJ2-2
TGTGCCAGCTCACCAAGCAGGACCGGGGAGCTGTTTTTT
CASSPSRTGELFF
>-|TRBV11-3|TRBD1|16|TRBJ2-2
TGTGCCAGCAGCACGCGACAGGGGGCGAACACCGGGGAGCTGTTTTTT
CASSTRQGANTGELFF
>-|TRBV2|TRBD1|12|TRBJ2-1
TGTGCCAGCAGGGACAGGGTTAGTGAGCAGTTCTTC
CASRDRVSEQFF
>few|TRBV2|TRBD2|15|TRBJ2-5
TGTGCCAGCAGTGGGACTAGCGGAGGCGGGGAGACCCAGTACTTC
CASSGTSGGGETQYF
>-|TRBV5-1|TRBD2|18|TRBJ2-2
TGCGCCAGCAGCCGGGGACTAGCGGGAGGACAGAACACCGGGGAGCTGTTTTTT
CASSRGLAGGQNTGELFF
>-|TRBV27|-|12|TRBJ1-2
TGTGCCAGCAGGTCTCATACGGGGGGCTACACCTTC
CASRSHTGGYTF
>-|TRBV5-1|TRBD1|14|TRBJ2-7
TGCGCCAGCTCCAGCGGGACAGGGGCCTACGAGCAGTACTTC
CASSSGTGAYEQYF
>-|TRBV29-1|-|13|TRBJ1-1
TGCAGCGGGGGGGGTTCAGTGAACACTGAAGCTTTCTTT
CSGGGSVNTEAFF
>-|TRBV29-1|TRBD2|16|TRBJ2-5
TGCAGCGTTGTCCCGGCGGTAGCGGGAGTTGGAGAGACCCAGTACTTC
CSVVPAVAGVGETQYF
>-|TRBV13|-|15|TRBJ1-3
TGTGCCAGCAGCCGCGATACTAACTCTGGAAACACCATATATTTT
CASSRDTNSGNTIYF
>-|TRBV27|-|19|TRBJ2-1
TGTGCCAGCAGTTTAACAAGATTAACGACCGGGGGAACGGGAAATGAGCAGTTCTTC
CASSLTRLTTGGTGNEQFF
>-|TRBV6-5|TRBD2|16|TRBJ2-5
TGTGCCAGCAGTTACTCTAGCGGGAGTCGGATTGGGACCCAGTACTTC
CASSYSSGSRIGTQYF
>once|TRBV19|-|15|TRBJ1-4
TGTGCCAGTAGGGGCAAACGGCAGGATGGCGAAAAACTGTTTTTT
CASRGKRQDGEKLFF
>-|TRBV6-1|TRBD1|13|TRBJ1-2
TGTGCCAGCAGTGCCACAGGGGACTATGGCTACACCTTC
CASSATGDYGYTF
>-|TRBV27|TRBD2|17|TRBJ2-3
TGTGCCAGCACCACCCCGTTGCGGGAGGGAAACACAGATACGCAGTATTTT
CASTTPLREGNTDTQYF
>once|TRBV27|-|15|TRBJ1-4
TGTGCCAGCAGTTTAGCGGGACGGCTAAATGAAAAACTGTTTTTT
CASSLAGRLNEKLFF
>-|TRBV2|TRBD1|15|TRBJ2-7
TGTGCCAGCAGTGAGTGGGTCAGGGGGACCTACGAGCAGTACTTC
CASSEWVRGTYEQYF
>-|TRBV5-1|TRBD2|16|TRBJ2-1
TGCGCCAGTCGTCTAGCGGGAGGGGCGGCCTACAATGAGCAGTTCTTC
CASRLAGGAAYNEQFF
>once|TRBV7-2|-|13|TRBJ2-5
TGTGCCAGCGCGCGGAGGCGGGAAGAGACCCAGTACTTC
CASARRREETQYF
>-|TRBV6-5|TRBD1|15|TRBJ1-1
TGTGCCAGCAGTTACTACGGAACAGGGGGGCCTGAAGCTTTCTTT
CASSYYGTGGPEAFF
>-|TRBV6-5|TRBD1|14|TRBJ2-7
TGTGCCAGCAGTCCGGGACAGGGAGCCTACGAGCAGTACTTC
CASSPGQGAYEQYF
>-|TRBV6-1|TRBD1|13|TRBJ1-1
TGTGCCAGCAGCGGAAACAGGGGAACTGAAGCTTTCTTT
CASSGNRGTEAFF
>few|TRBV30|-|16|TRBJ1-5
TGTGCCTGGAGTGTAGGGGGGGCGTCGGGGAATCAGCCCCAGCATTTT
CAWSVGGASGNQPQHF
>-|TRBV5-8|TRBD1|15|TRBJ2-1
TGTGCCAGCAGCGGGAAGGGACAGTCCTACAATGAGCAGTTCTTC
CASSGKGQSYNEQFF
>-|TRBV5-4|-|15|TRBJ2-3
TGTGCCAGCAGCTTACCCGGGTTCGACACAGATACGCAGTATTTT
CASSLPGFDTDTQYF
>-|TRBV9|-|16|TRBJ2-2
TGTGCCAGCAGCGTAGGTGTGACAGGGAACACCGGGGAGCTGTTTTTT
CASSVGVTGNTGELFF
>-|TRBV27|-|18|TRBJ2-3
TGTGCCAGCAGTTTACGGGCCCGGACAGCCCATCCACAAGATACGCAGTATTTT
CASSLRARTAHPQDTQYF
>-|TRBV7-2|-|14|TRBJ1-2
TGTGCCAGCAGCTTAGATTGGGCGGGTTATGGCTACACCTTC
CASSLDWAGYGYTF
>-|TRBV5-1|TRBD1|15|TRBJ1-2
TGCGCCAGCAGCTTGGGTGGGGACAGGAACTATGGCTACACCTTC
CASSLGGDRNYGYTF
>-|TRBV7-9|-|16|TRBJ2-6
TGTGCCAGCAGCCCCGGAGATGCCTCTGGGGCCAACGTCCTGACTTTC
CASSPGDASGANVLTF
>-|TRBV10-1|-|13|TRBJ2-7
TGCGCCAGCAGTGAGGGCAGGGGTAGCAAGCAGTACTTC
CASSEGRGSKQYF
>-|TRBV28|-|11|TRBJ1-2
TGTGCCAGCAGACGGGTCGGTGGCTACACCTTC
CASRRVGGYTF
>-|TRBV4-2|-|14|TRBJ1-1
TGTGCCAGCAGCCAAGGGCGGGCGAACACTGAAGCTTTCTTT
CASSQGRANTEAFF
>-|TRBV19|-|14|TRBJ1-1
TGTGCCAGTAGTATAGACAGTCGGAACACTGAAGCTTTCTTT
CASSIDSRNTEAFF
>-|TRBV10-2|TRBD1|14|TRBJ1-2
TGCGCCAGCAGATCCCCGGGACAGGCAAAGGGCTACACCTTC
CASRSPGQAKGYTF
>-|TRBV2|TRBD2|17|TRBJ2-7
TGTGCCAGCAGTGACGTAGGACTAGCGGGAGATTATAACGAGCAGTACTTC
CASSDVGLAGDYNEQYF
>-|TRBV11-2|-|13|TRBJ2-3
TGTGCCAGCAGCTTATCAAGCACAGATACGCAGTATTTT
CASSLSSTDTQYF
>-|TRBV6-1|-|15|TRBJ2-7
TGTGCCAGCAGTGAAGTAGCTTCCAGCTCCTACGAGCAGTACTTC
CASSEVASSSYEQYF